This T cell receptor beta chain was captured by sequencing in a study of T cells in Graves' hyperthyroidism and ophthalmopathy. The CDR3 runs 17 residues. J was trimmed by 0 bases and V by 1 base; bases with no gene match: 3. Study-level results: Using 13 V-J features, a model discriminated ophthalmopathy from stable hyperthyroidism.

Only a few counts were recorded for this clonotype. What it recognizes is unknown. Hyperthyroidism patients were newly diagnosed, had disease duration under 2 months, and were aged 18 to 65 years. RNA transcripts provided the source from which TCR beta CDR3 regions were amplified. HTBI primers were used for first-round RT-PCR of the TCR CDR3. One entry per CDR3 protein, called by TCRdb with MiXCR from the multiplex PCR reads. Here the sample spans some 740,000 distinct CDR3 sequences, roughly 15% being singletons. The sequencing input was blood. The chain is built from TRBV12-3 or TRBV12-4 and TRBJ2-6; TRBD2 matches at 7 bases. The source of this sequence is a woman aged 18 to 35 with Graves' hyperthyroidism. CDR3 nucleotide sequence: TGTGCCAGCAGTTTAGGGGGGGGTTACTCTGGGGCCAACGTCCTGACTTTC. This sequence encodes CASSLGGGYSGANVLTF.